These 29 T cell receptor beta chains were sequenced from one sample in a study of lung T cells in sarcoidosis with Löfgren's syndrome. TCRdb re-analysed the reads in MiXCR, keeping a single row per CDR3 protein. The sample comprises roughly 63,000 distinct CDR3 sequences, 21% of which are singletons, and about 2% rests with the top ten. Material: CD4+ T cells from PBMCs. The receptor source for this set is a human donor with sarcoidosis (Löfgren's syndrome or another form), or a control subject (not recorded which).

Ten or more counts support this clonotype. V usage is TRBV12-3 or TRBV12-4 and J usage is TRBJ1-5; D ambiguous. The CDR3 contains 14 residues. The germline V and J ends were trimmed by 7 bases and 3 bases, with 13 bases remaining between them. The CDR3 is CASKRAIPNQPQHF. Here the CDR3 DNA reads TGTGCCAGCAAACGGGCGATCCCCAATCAGCCCCAGCATTTT.

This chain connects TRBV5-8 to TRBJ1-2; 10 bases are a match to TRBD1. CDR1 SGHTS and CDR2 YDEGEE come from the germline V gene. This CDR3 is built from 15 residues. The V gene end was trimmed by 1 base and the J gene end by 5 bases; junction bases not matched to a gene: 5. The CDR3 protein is CASSLRDRGYYGYTF. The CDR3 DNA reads TGTGCCAGCAGCTTGAGGGACAGGGGATATTATGGCTACACCTTC.

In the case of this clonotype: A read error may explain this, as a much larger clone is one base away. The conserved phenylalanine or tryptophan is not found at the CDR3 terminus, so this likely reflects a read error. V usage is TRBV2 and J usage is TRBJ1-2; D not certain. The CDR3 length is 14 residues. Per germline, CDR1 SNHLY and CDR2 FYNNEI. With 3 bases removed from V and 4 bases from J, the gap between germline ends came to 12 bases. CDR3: CASSEEGDLYGYTS. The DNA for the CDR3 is TGTGCCAGCAGTGAGGAGGGCGATCTCTATGGCTACACCTCC.

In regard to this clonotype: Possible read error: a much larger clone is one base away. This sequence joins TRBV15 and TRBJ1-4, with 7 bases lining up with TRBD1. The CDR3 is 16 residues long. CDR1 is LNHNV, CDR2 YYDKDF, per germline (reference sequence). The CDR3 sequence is CATSRDRDRESEKLSF. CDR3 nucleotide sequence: TGTGCCACCAGCAGAGATAGAGACAGGGAGTCCGAAAAACTGTCTTTT.

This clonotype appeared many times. For the CDR3, the DNA is TGTGCCAGCAGTCCCCAGGGAGCGGGAGCCTATTCACCCCTCCACTTT. Translation: CASSPQGAGAYSPLHF. The V and J genes are TRBV28 and TRBJ1-6, with a weak D call TRBD1 (5 bases). Per the germline V gene, CDR1 is MDHEN and CDR2 is SYDVKM. Trimming cost V 5 bases and J 8 bases, with 19 bases left between them. The CDR3 length is 16 residues.

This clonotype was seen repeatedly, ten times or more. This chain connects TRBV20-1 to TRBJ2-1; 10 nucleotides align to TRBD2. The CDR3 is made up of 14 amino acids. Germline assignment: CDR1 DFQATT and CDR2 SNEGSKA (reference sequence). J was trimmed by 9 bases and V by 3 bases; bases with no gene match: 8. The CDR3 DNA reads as TGCAGTGCTAGCGAAGCGGGAGGGGGGCGTGAGCAGTTCTTC. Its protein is CSASEAGGGREQFF.

Here the CDR3 DNA reads TGTGCCAGCAGCAAGGACAGAACCACCGGGGAGCTGTTTTTT. Translating it yields CASSKDRTTGELFF. The chain uses TRBV11-3 and TRBJ2-2, with a possible D match to TRBD1 (6 bases). The CDR3 runs to 14 residues. Trimming removed 5 bases at V and 4 bases at J, with 11 bases between. Per the germline V gene, CDR1 is SGHNT and CDR2 is YENEEA. Complete variable domain (other parts from reference TRBV11-3 and TRBJ2-2): EAGVVQSPRYKIIEKKQPVAFWCNPISGHNTLYWYLQNLGQGPELLIRYENEEAVDDSQLPKDRFSAERLKGVDSTLKIQPAELGDSAVYLCASSKDRTTGELFFGEGSRLTVL.

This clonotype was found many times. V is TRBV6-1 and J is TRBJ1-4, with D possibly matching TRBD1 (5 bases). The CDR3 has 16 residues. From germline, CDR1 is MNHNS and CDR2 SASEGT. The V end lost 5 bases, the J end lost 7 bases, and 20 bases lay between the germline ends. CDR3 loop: CASSSYTGTQGEKLFF. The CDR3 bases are TGTGCCAGCAGTTCCTATACCGGGACCCAGGGTGAAAAACTGTTTTTT.

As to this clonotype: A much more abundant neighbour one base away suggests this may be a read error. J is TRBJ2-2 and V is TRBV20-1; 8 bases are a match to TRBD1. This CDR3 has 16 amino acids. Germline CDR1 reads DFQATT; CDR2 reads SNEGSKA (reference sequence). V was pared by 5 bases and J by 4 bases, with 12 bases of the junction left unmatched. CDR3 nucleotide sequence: TGCAGTGCTTCACTGGGACAGGCCAAACCCACCGGGGAGCTGTTTTTT. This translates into CSASLGQAKPTGELFF.

CDR3 nucleotides: TGTGCCAGCAGAACTCCCGCCCCCGGGGAGCTGTTTTTT. As protein: CASRTPAPGELFF. The gene calls are TRBV28 and TRBJ2-2; D unclear. The germline CDR1 and CDR2 sequences are MDHEN and SYDVKM. Trimming cost V 6 bases and J 6 bases, with 11 bases left between them. This CDR3 is 13 amino acids long.

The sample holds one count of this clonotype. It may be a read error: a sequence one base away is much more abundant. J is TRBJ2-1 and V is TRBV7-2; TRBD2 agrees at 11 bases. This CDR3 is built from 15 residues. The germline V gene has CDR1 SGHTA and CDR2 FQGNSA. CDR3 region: CAGSLVAGGRNEQFF. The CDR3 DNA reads TGTGCCGGCAGCTTAGTAGCGGGGGGGCGCAATGAGCAGTTCTTC.

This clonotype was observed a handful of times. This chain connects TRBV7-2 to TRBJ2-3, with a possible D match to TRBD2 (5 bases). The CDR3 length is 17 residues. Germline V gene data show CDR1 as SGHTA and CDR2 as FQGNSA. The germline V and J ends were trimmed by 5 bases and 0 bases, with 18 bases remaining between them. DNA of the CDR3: TGTGCCAGCAGCCCACAAGCAAGCAGGACTAGCACAGATACGCAGTATTTT. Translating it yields CASSPQASRTSTDTQYF.

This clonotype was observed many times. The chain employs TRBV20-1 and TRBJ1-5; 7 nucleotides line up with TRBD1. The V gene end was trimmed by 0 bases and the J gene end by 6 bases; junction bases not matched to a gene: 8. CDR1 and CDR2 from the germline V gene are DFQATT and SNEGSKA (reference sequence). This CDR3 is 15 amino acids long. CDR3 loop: CSAREGTGEVQPQHF. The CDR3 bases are TGCAGTGCTAGAGAAGGTACAGGGGAGGTTCAGCCCCAGCATTTT.

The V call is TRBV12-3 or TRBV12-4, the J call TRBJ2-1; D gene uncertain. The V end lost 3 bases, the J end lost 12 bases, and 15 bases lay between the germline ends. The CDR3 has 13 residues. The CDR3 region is CASSLRLDFVQFF. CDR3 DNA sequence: TGTGCCAGCAGTTTGAGACTGGATTTCGTGCAGTTCTTC.

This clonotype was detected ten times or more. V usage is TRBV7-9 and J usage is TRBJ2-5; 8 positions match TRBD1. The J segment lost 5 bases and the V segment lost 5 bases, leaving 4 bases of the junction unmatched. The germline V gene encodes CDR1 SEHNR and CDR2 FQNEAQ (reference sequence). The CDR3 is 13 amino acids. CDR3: CASSPRGPETQYF. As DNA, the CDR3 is TGTGCCAGCAGCCCCAGGGGGCCGGAGACCCAGTACTTC.

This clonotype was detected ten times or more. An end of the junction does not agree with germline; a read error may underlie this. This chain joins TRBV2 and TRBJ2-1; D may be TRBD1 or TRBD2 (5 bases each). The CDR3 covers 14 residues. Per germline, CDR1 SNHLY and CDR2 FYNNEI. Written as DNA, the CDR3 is TGTGCCAGCACTAGGGACCTATCGTACAATGGGCAGTTCTTC. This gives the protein CASTRDLSYNGQFF.

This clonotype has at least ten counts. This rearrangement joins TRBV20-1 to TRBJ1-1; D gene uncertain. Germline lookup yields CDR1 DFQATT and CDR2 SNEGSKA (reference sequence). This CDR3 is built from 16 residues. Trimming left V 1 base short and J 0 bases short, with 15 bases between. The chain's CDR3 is CSARGWPGGMNTEAFF. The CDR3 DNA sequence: TGCAGTGCTAGAGGGTGGCCAGGTGGGATGAACACTGAAGCTTTCTTT.

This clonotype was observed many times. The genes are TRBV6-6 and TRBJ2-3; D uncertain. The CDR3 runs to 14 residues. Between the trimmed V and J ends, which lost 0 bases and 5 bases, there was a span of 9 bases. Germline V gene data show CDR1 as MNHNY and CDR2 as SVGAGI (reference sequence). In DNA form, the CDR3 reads TGTGCCAGCAGTTACTCGCTAGAGGTAGATACGCAGTATTTT. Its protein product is CASSYSLEVDTQYF.

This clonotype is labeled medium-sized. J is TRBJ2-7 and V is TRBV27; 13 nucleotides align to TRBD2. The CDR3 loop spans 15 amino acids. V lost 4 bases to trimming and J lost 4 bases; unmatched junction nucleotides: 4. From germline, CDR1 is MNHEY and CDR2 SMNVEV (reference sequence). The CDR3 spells CASSSGTSGIYEQYF. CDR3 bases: TGTGCCAGCAGTTCCGGGACTAGCGGGATTTACGAGCAGTACTTC.

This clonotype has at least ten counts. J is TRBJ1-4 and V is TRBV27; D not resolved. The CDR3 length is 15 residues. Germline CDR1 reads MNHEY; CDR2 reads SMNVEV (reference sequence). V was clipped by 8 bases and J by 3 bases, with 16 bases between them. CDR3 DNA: TGTGCCAGCCGTTCCAACGTTCGGGCTAATGAAAAACTGTTTTTT. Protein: CASRSNVRANEKLFF.

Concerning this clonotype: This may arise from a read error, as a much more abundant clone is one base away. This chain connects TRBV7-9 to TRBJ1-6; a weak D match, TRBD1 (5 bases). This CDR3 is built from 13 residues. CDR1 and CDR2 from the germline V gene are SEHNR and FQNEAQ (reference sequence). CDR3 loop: CASSLQVNSPPHF. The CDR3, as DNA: TGTGCCAGCAGCCTACAGGTCAATTCACCCCCCCACTTT.

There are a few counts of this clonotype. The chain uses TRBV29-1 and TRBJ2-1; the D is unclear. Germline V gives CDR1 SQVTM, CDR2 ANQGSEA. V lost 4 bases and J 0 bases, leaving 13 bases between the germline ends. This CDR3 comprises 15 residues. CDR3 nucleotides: TGCAGCGTTGCTGCCCCTGAAGGCTCCTACAATGAGCAGTTCTTC. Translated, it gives CSVAAPEGSYNEQFF.

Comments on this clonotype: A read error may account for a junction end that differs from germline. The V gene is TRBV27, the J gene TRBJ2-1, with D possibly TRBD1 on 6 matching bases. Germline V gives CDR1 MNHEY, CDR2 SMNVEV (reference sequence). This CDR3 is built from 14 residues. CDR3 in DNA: TGTGTCAGCAGTATCGGGACAACTTACAATGAGCAGTTCTTC. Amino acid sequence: CVSSIGTTYNEQFF.

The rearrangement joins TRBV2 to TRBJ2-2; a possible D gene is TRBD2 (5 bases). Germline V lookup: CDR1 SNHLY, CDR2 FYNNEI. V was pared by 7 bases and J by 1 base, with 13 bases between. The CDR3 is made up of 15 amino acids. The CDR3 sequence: CASIPEEVNTGELFF. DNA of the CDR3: TGTGCCAGCATACCCGAGGAGGTGAACACCGGGGAGCTGTTTTTT.

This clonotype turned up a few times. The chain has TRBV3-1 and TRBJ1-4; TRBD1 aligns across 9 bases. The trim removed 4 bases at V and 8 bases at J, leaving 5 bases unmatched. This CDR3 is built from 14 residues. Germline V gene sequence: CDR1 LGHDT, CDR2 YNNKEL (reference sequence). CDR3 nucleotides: TGTGCCAGCAGCCCCACAGGGGGCTCAGAAAAACTGTTTTTT. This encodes CASSPTGGSEKLFF.

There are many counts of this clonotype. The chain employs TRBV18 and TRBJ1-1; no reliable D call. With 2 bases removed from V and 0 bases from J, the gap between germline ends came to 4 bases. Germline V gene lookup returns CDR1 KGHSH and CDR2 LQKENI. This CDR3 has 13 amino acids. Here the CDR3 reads CASSPAVNTEAFF. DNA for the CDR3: TGTGCCAGCTCACCAGCCGTGAACACTGAAGCTTTCTTT.

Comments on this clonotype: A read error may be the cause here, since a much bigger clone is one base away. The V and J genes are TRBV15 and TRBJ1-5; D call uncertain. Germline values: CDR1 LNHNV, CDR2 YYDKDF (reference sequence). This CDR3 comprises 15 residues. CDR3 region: CGTSRDGSSNQPQHF. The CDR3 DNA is TGTGGCACCAGCAGAGACGGCAGCAGCAATCAGCCCCAGCATTTT. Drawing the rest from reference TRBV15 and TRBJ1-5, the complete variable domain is DAMVIQNPRYQVTQFGKPVTLSCSQTLNHNVMYWYQQKSSQAPKLLFHYYDKDFNNEADTPDNFQSRRPNTSFCFLDIRSPGLGDTAMYLCGTSRDGSSNQPQHFGDGTRLSIL.

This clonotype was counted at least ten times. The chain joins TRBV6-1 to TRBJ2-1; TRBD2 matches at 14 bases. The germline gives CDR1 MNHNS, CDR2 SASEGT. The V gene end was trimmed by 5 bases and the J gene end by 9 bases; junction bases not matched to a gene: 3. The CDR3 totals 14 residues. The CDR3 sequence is CASSRTSGRSEQFF. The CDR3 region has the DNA TGTGCCAGCAGTCGGACTAGCGGGAGGTCTGAGCAGTTCTTC.

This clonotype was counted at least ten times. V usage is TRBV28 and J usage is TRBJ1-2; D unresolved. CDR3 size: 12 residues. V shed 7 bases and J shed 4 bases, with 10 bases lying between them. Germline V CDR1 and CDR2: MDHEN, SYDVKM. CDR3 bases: TGTGCCAGCAATTACTGGACCTATGGCTACACCTTC. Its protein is CASNYWTYGYTF.